This TCR beta chain was sequenced for a study of T-cell memory formation after mild COVID-19. In the study overall: TCR clusters showed largely donor specificity.

This CDR3 is 11 amino acids long. With 4 bases removed from V and 7 bases from J, the gap between germline ends came to 9 bases. Germline-derived CDR1 and CDR2 are GTSNPN and SVGIG (reference sequence). The study, taken as a whole, reports: Among clones contracting day 15 to 85, CD4/CD8 was balanced, whereas later expanders leaned CD4+. Several responding clones turned up in pre-infection memory, indicating that cross-reactive memory may have taken part.

In regard to this clonotype: What it binds is unknown.

TCR alpha and TCR beta cDNA libraries with sample barcodes and UMIs came from 5'RACE using constant-segment primers. TCRdb reprocessed the 5' RACE reads with MiXCR, giving one entry per CDR3 protein. The table includes about 250,000 distinct CDR3 sequences, 15% to 17% detected once. The source material was PBMCs or a T cell subset sorted from them (not recorded which). This chain uses TRBV30 with TRBJ2-3; D not certain. The receptor comes from an adult woman who had mild COVID-19 (a few samples of this study predate the infection). Cell type and time point are not known. CDR3 region: CAWTLTNTQYF. CDR3 bases: TGTGCCTGGACACTTACAAATACGCAGTATTTT.